The 6 T cell receptor beta chains reported below all come from one sample, sequenced in a study of T cell clonotyping in hematopoietic cell transplantation. Sequenced by immunoSEQ multiplex PCR; TCRdb stores in-frame clones only, minus some. This sample has over 9,500 clones; around 68% occur once, and the top ten carry 14% to 15%. The sample here was peripheral blood mononuclear cells, taken 180 days after allogeneic stem cell transplant. These receptors all come from a male patient aged 60 to 75 who had an allogeneic stem cell transplant from an unrelated donor, so the T cells may come from the graft donor. Some clones in this sample may be carry-over from other donors' samples.

The chain employs TRBV5-6 and TRBJ1-1; unclear D gene. V shed 0 bases and J shed 2 bases, with 8 bases lying between them. Looked up from germline, CDR1 is SGHDT and CDR2 is YYEEEE. CDR3 length: 14 amino acids. This chain's CDR3 is CASSLAGRNTEAFF. CDR3 bases: TGTGCCAGCAGCTTGGCCGGCCGTAACACTGAAGCTTTCTTT.

This chain links TRBV7-2 with TRBJ2-5; perhaps TRBD1 as D (5 bases). The DNA end lines up better with TRBJ2-7; the J call may be wrong. Germline CDR1 and CDR2: SGHTA and FQGNSA. The length of the CDR3 is 16 residues. The CDR3 sequence: CASSLVQQVAAYEQYF. In nucleotides, the CDR3 is TGTGCCAGCAGCTTAGTCCAACAGGTCGCCGCCTACGAGCAGTACTTC.

The chain links TRBV7-9 to TRBJ1-4, with TRBD1 as a possible D gene (6 bases). The CDR3 consists of 17 residues. The ends were cut back, 1 base at V and 0 bases at J, with 12 bases in the middle. Per the germline V gene, CDR1 is SEHNR and CDR2 is FQNEAQ (reference sequence). The CDR3: CASSLGQDDATNEKLFF. In DNA, the CDR3 is TGTGCCAGCAGCTTAGGACAGGACGATGCAACTAATGAAAAACTGTTTTTT.

The V call is TRBV28, the J call TRBJ1-2, with TRBD1 matching over 9 bases. The CDR3 extends over 14 amino acids. Germline CDR1 is MDHEN and CDR2 is SYDVKM. The V gene end was trimmed by 5 bases and the J gene end by 8 bases; junction bases not matched to a gene: 9. The chain's CDR3 is CASSLRGTGSGYTF. The CDR3 DNA reads as TGTGCCAGCAGTCTGAGGGGGACAGGGAGCGGCTACACCTTC.

This chain links TRBV6-7 with TRBJ2-7; perhaps TRBD2 as D (5 bases). Being an ORF, TRBV6-7 has a function that is uncertain. This CDR3 region has 13 residues. The V gene lost 5 bases and the J gene lost 2 bases, with 10 bases spanning the gap. CDR3 coding DNA: TGTGCCAGCAGTGGACTCGAACCCTACGAGCAGTACTTC. Its translation is CASSGLEPYEQYF.

The chain uses TRBV25-1 and TRBJ2-7; TRBD2 might be the D (6 bases). This CDR3 has 14 residues. Trimming took 2 bases from V and 4 from J, leaving 12 bases between them. Germline V lookup: CDR1 MGHDK, CDR2 SYGVNS. The CDR3 loop is CASSERGLEYEQYF. The DNA of the CDR3 is TGTGCCAGCAGTGAAAGGGGACTGGAGTACGAGCAGTACTTC.